One T cell receptor (beta chain) is described in this entry. Antigen unknown. The entry originates in a study of T cell repertoires in ileal Crohn's disease. Study overall: The M0 sample came from the inflamed ileal portion of the resected specimen.

Study-level points and caveats: Every patient over 26.8% clonality showed endoscopic recurrence.

After removal of 1 base from V and 1 base from J, the junction contained 3 bases not matched to a gene. The CDR3 length is 15 residues. The germline V gene encodes CDR1 LGHNA and CDR2 YNFKEQ. Measured with immunoSEQ multiplex PCR; TCRdb has only the in-frame clones, and not every one. The data hold 13,000 or so clones, with less than 85% observed a single time. Time point indicated: inflamed ileum from the surgical specimen. This clonotype was sampled from an adult with Crohn's disease. Sequences were obtained from ileal tissue. The rearrangement links TRBV4-2 to TRBJ1-1; TRBD1 matches at 7 bases. The CDR3 nucleotides read TGTGCCAGCAGCCAAGGTAGGACAGGGAACACTGAAGCTTTCTTT. Amino acids: CASSQGRTGNTEAFF.